A selection of T cell receptor beta chains follows, all from one sample in a study of T-cell reconstitution after alpha-beta-depleted transplantation in children. In TCRdb, the PCR reads were re-called with MiXCR into one record per CDR3 protein. Among 300,000 to 400,000 distinct CDR3 sequences listed, 15% to 20% were seen once. The sequenced sample was PBMCs, mostly from graft donor cells, obtained 360 days after TCRalphabeta/CD19-depleted stem cell transplant. The receptors shown here come from a male patient between 2 and 10 years old who had a stem cell transplant for acute lymphoblastic leukemia, so the T cells may come from the graft donor. Both conserved end residues are part of each CDR3. D genes are given only for firm matches. Size tells how often a clone was seen (once, few, many) or the class of an expanded clone, and some rows leave it out.

abundance	v_gene	d_gene	j_gene	len	CDR3nt	CDR3aa
NA	TRBV10-3	TRBD2	TRBJ2-1	14	TGTGCCATCACCGAGGGCCCTAGCGGCAATGAGCAGTTCTTC	CAITEGPSGNEQFF
many	TRBV20-1	TRBD1	TRBJ2-1	15	TGCAGTGCTAGAACCGGGACAGGTATCCTCAATGAGCAGTTCTTC	CSARTGTGILNEQFF
few	TRBV3-1	NA	TRBJ2-7	13	TGTGCCAGCAGCCTAAATGGGAGGGGGGAGCAGTACTTC	CASSLNGRGEQYF
NA	TRBV4-3	NA	TRBJ2-1	14	TGCGCCAGCAGCCAAGATCCCCAGAAGAATGAGCAGTTCTTC	CASSQDPQKNEQFF
few	TRBV3-1	NA	TRBJ1-3	13	TGTGCCAGCAGCCAGAGCTCTGGAAACACCATATATTTT	CASSQSSGNTIYF
NA	TRBV7-6	TRBD2	TRBJ2-1	17	TGTGCCAGCAGCTTAGCAGGACTAGCGGGAGGGACGTATGAGCAGTTCTTC	CASSLAGLAGGTYEQFF
NA	TRBV28	TRBD2	TRBJ2-1	14	TGTGCCAGCACCCCGGGACTAGCCTCTCGGGAGCAGTTCTTC	CASTPGLASREQFF
many	TRBV28	TRBD1	TRBJ2-7	13	TGTGCCAGCAGTTACGGGACAGCGGTATTTAAGTACTTC	CASSYGTAVFKYF
few	TRBV3-1	NA	TRBJ1-2	16	TGTGCCAGCAGCCAAGGCGGAGGTCAATCCTCCTATGGCTACACCTTC	CASSQGGGQSSYGYTF
NA	TRBV15	NA	TRBJ1-2	12	TGTGCCACCAGCAGAGACGCGTATGGCTACACCTTC	CATSRDAYGYTF
many	TRBV12-3/TRBV12-4	NA	TRBJ2-4	12	TGTGCCAGCAGTTTTGGCCCTGACATTCAGTACTTC	CASSFGPDIQYF
NA	TRBV10-3	NA	TRBJ2-5	13	TGTGCCATCAGTGGGCTGGGGGGAGAGACCCAGTACTTC	CAISGLGGETQYF
few	TRBV29-1	NA	TRBJ1-1	13	TGCAGCGGAGACAGTCCCTTGATGGGTGAAGCTTTCTTT	CSGDSPLMGEAFF
NA	TRBV7-3	NA	TRBJ2-5	13	TGTGCCAGCAGCTTTTCAGGTGGCGAGACCCAGTACTTC	CASSFSGGETQYF
NA	TRBV7-9	TRBD2	TRBJ2-7	15	TGTGCCAGCAGCCCAGGAGGACTAGCATTCTACGAGCAGTACTTC	CASSPGGLAFYEQYF
many	TRBV7-2	TRBD2	TRBJ2-1	16	TGTGCCAGCAGCTTAACGGGCGGGAGGGCCCCGTATGAGCAGTTCTTC	CASSLTGGRAPYEQFF
NA	TRBV28	TRBD1	TRBJ2-5	17	TGTGCCAGCAGTTTATGGGGGGACAGGGGGCTTCGGGAGACCCAGTACTTC	CASSLWGDRGLRETQYF
NA	TRBV4-1	NA	TRBJ1-1	16	TGCGCCAGCAGCCGAGAGGGTGGACTGCAGCCCACTGAAGCTTTCTTT	CASSREGGLQPTEAFF
few	TRBV29-1	NA	TRBJ2-7	12	TGCAGCGTTGCGGTGCGCTCCTACGAGCAGTACTTC	CSVAVRSYEQYF
NA	TRBV4-3	TRBD2	TRBJ2-1	17	TGCGCCAGCAGCCAAGATACGGCCAGCGGGGGGTACAATGAGCAGTTCTTC	CASSQDTASGGYNEQFF
NA	TRBV20-1	NA	TRBJ2-1	13	TGCAGTGCTAGAACCGGGAGAAGAAATGAGCAGTTCTTC	CSARTGRRNEQFF
few	TRBV4-1	NA	TRBJ2-5	15	TGCGCCAGCAGCCATGGGGTGGGGCGGAGGGAGACCCAGTACTTC	CASSHGVGRRETQYF
many	TRBV12-3/TRBV12-4	TRBD2	TRBJ2-3	12	TGTGCCAGCAGATCCGGGGGGGATACGCAGTATTTT	CASRSGGDTQYF
NA	TRBV6-2/TRBV6-3	TRBD1	TRBJ2-7	15	TGTGCCAGCACCGAAAAGGGGGCACGAGCCTACGAGCAGTACTTC	CASTEKGARAYEQYF
once	TRBV20-1	NA	TRBJ2-5	10	TGCAGTGCTCAACAAGAGACCCAGTACTTC	CSAQQETQYF
few	TRBV2	TRBD1	TRBJ1-5	16	TGTGCCAGCAGTCAGACAGGGGCAGCTGGGAGTCAGCCCCAGCATTTT	CASSQTGAAGSQPQHF
few	TRBV20-1	NA	TRBJ2-5	14	TGCAGTGCTAGCCAGCACGGGAGAGGGGAGACCCAGTACTTC	CSASQHGRGETQYF